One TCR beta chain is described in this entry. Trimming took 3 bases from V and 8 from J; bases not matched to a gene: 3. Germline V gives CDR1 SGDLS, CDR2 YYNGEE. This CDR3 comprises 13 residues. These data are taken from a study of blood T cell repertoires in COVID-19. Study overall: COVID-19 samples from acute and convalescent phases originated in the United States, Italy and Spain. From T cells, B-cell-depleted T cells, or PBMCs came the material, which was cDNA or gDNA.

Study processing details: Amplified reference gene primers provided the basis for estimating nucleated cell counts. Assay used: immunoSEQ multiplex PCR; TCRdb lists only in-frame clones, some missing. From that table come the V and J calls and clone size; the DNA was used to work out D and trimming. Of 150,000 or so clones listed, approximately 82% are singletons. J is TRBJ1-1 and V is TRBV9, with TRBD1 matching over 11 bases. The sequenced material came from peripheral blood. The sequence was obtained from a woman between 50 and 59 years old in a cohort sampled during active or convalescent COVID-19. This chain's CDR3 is CASSAGQGVEAFF. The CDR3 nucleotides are TGTGCCAGCAGCGCGGGACAGGGGGTCGAAGCTTTCTTT.